The present TCR beta chain was sequenced within a study of prognosis after radiotherapy for stage I lung cancer. At the level of the study: There were several patients who developed distant metastases (median around 7 months) after radiotherapy, while about 14 showed no significant progression.

Remarks on this clonotype: The junction departs from the called germline gene at one end, perhaps through a read error.

Two rounds of multiplex PCR amplified TCR beta CDR3 from genomic DNA. Initially, in first-round PCR, primers specific to each TRBV and TRBJ gene were used. Universal primers were what the second PCR round used. TCRdb ran MiXCR on the multiplex PCR reads and lists one entry per CDR3 protein. The sample shows fewer than 20,000 distinct CDR3 sequences, 44% of them seen only once. The germline V gene encodes CDR1 SGDLS and CDR2 YYNGEE. This CDR3 has 15 residues. The material sequenced was PBMCs, taken before or after stereotactic body radiation therapy (not recorded which). This clonotype was obtained from a donor at least 50 years old with non-small cell lung cancer. V is TRBV9 and J is TRBJ1-2; D is uncertain. The chain's CDR3 is CANSVIPTGSYGYTF. Here the CDR3 DNA reads TGTGCCAACAGCGTCATCCCCACGGGCTCCTATGGCTACACCTTC. Full variable domain (rest looked up from reference TRBV9 and TRBJ1-2): DSGVTQTPKHLITATGQRVTLRCSPRSGDLSVYWYQQSLDQGLQFLIQYYNGEERAKGNILERFSAQQFPDLHSELNLSSLELGDSALYFCANSVIPTGSYGYTFGSGTRLTVV.